The 26 T cell receptor beta chains reported below all come from one sample, sequenced in a study of vaccination and CD4 T cells after COVID-19. Sequenced with the Oncomine TCR Beta short-read assay was DNA taken from cultured CD4+ T cells. In TCRdb, the PCR reads were re-called with MiXCR into one record per CDR3 protein. The table includes about 15,000 distinct CDR3 sequences, 48% detected once. No cognate antigen is known for these TCRs. Treatment of the sample: 10-day PBMC culture with coronavirus spike peptide pools or control peptides (ViraFEST assay). Sequencing was done on a sample of CD4+ T cells from blood, cultured in vitro. These receptors came from a human donor who had recovered from COVID-19.

V and J are TRBV6-2 or TRBV6-3 and TRBJ2-7; TRBD1 aligns across 10 bases. V lost 2 bases to trimming and J lost 2 bases; unmatched junction nucleotides: 3. Germline-derived CDR1 and CDR2 are MNHEY and SVGEGT. The CDR3 runs to 15 residues. The CDR3 region has the DNA TGTGCCAGCAGTTACCGGGACAGGGGAACCTACGAGCAGTACTTC. Translated: CASSYRDRGTYEQYF.

V gene TRBV7-2 combines with J gene TRBJ2-5; 7 positions agree with TRBD1. CDR1 and CDR2 (germline): SGHTA, FQGNSA. There are 14 residues in the CDR3. V was pared by 5 bases and J by 5 bases, with 8 bases of the junction left unmatched. In DNA, the CDR3 is TGTGCCAGCAGCAACAGACAGGGTCGGGAGACCCAGTACTTC. This translates into CASSNRQGRETQYF. Full variable domain (missing parts from reference TRBV7-2 and TRBJ2-5): GAGVSQSPSNKVTEKGKDVELRCDPISGHTALYWYRQSLGQGLEFLIYFQGNSAPDKSGLPSDRFSAERTGGSVSTLTIQRTQQEDSAVYLCASSNRQGRETQYFGPGTRLLVL.

The chain links TRBV15 to TRBJ1-5; tentatively, D is TRBD1 (5 bases). V was clipped by 0 bases and J by 7 bases, with 13 bases between them. Germline values: CDR1 LNHNV, CDR2 YYDKDF (reference sequence). CDR3 length equals 15 residues. Here the CDR3 reads CATSRDRDVEQPQHF. In DNA, the CDR3 is TGTGCCACCAGCAGAGACAGGGACGTGGAGCAGCCCCAGCATTTT.

The CDR3, as DNA: TGTGCCAGCAAGCTTACACAGGCGCTAAACTATGGCTACACCTTC. The encoded protein is CASKLTQALNYGYTF. The chain has TRBV7-2 and TRBJ1-2; weak D call: TRBD1 (5 bases). Germline CDR1 SGHTA, CDR2 FQGNSA. V was shortened by 7 bases and J by 2 bases, with 17 bases between the two germline ends. CDR3 length: 15 residues.

This chain joins TRBV19 and TRBJ1-2; D remains ambiguous. The V end lost 5 bases, the J end lost 4 bases, and 11 bases lay between the germline ends. The germline gives CDR1 LNHDA, CDR2 SQIVND (reference sequence). The CDR3 runs 13 residues. The CDR3 nucleotides are TGTGCCAGTAGTCAGACCCGGGGCTATGGCTACACCTTC. Translating gives CASSQTRGYGYTF.

The chain couples TRBV12-3 or TRBV12-4 to TRBJ2-5; 7 nucleotides match TRBD2. The CDR3 extends over 13 amino acids. V was pared by 5 bases and J by 5 bases, with 5 bases of the junction left unmatched. CDR3 loop: CASSLWGGETQYF. CDR3 coding DNA: TGTGCCAGCAGTCTCTGGGGGGGGGAGACCCAGTACTTC.

There are a few counts of this clonotype. The gene calls are TRBV6-5 and TRBJ1-3; weak D call: TRBD1 (5 bases). CDR1 and CDR2 (germline): MNHEY, SVGAGI. Trimming left V 4 bases short and J 3 bases short, with 10 bases between. The CDR3 covers 14 residues. The CDR3 DNA follows: TGTGCCAGCAGTTTCGGGGCCCTTGGAAACACCATATATTTT. It translates to CASSFGALGNTIYF.

The J gene is TRBJ2-1, the V gene TRBV15, with D uncertain. The CDR3 has 14 amino acids. CDR1 and CDR2 from the germline V gene are LNHNV and YYDKDF (reference sequence). Trimming cost V 1 base and J 4 bases, with 8 bases left between them. The CDR3 coding sequence is TGTGCCACCAGCAGAGGACCATCTTACAATGAGCAGTTCTTC. It yields the protein CATSRGPSYNEQFF.

The chain carries TRBV28 and TRBJ2-2, with 8 bases identical to TRBD1. Per germline, CDR1 MDHEN and CDR2 SYDVKM. The junction had 8 bases not matched to a gene; V was cut back by 6 bases and J by 2 bases. The CDR3 runs 16 residues. This chain's CDR3 is CASRGQDRINTGELFF. As DNA, the CDR3 is TGTGCCAGCAGGGGACAGGACAGGATTAACACCGGGGAGCTGTTTTTT.

The chain links TRBV9 to TRBJ1-2; 7 bases are shared with TRBD1. Germline-derived CDR1 and CDR2 are SGDLS and YYNGEE. The V gene end was trimmed by 6 bases and the J gene end by 0 bases; junction bases not matched to a gene: 8. The CDR3 consists of 15 residues. The CDR3 DNA reads as TGTGCCAGCAACCCAGGACAGGCAGCTAACTATGGCTACACCTTC. Residues: CASNPGQAANYGYTF.

The rearrangement uses TRBV6-1 and TRBJ1-3; D ambiguous. The CDR3 spans 13 residues. Germline CDR1 and CDR2: MNHNS and SASEGT. Trimming stripped 1 base from V and 10 bases from J, with 11 bases between. CDR3 in amino acids: CASSEGATKTIYF. In DNA form, the CDR3 reads TGTGCCAGCAGTGAAGGGGCCACGAAGACCATATATTTT.

This clonotype was recorded a few times. This sequence joins TRBV10-3 and TRBJ1-1; 9 bases fit TRBD1. CDR3 length: 14 residues. Germline V gene data show CDR1 as ENHRY and CDR2 as SYGVKD. With 3 bases clipped from V and 5 bases from J, the junction kept 4 bases outside the gene matches. CDR3 loop: CAISDQTGGTEAFF. For the CDR3, the DNA is TGTGCCATCAGTGACCAGACAGGGGGTACTGAAGCTTTCTTT.

This clonotype turned up a few times. This chain uses TRBV20-1 with TRBJ1-1; tentative D call: TRBD1 (5 bases). Germline V gene lookup returns CDR1 DFQATT and CDR2 SNEGSKA (reference sequence). The CDR3 has 14 amino acids. The V gene lost 2 bases and the J gene lost 4 bases, with 14 bases spanning the gap. This CDR3 is CSARRGGHGTEAFF. CDR3 nucleotides: TGCAGTGCTAGAAGGGGAGGTCATGGCACTGAAGCTTTCTTT.

The rearrangement joins TRBV6-2 or TRBV6-3 to TRBJ2-3, with 9 bases fitting TRBD2. Germline V gene sequence: CDR1 MNHEY, CDR2 SVGEGT. V dropped 6 bases and J dropped 4; count of bases not matched to a gene: 5. This CDR3 spans 14 amino acids. This CDR3 is CASRRLAESDTQYF. The CDR3 nucleotides are TGTGCCAGCAGACGACTAGCGGAGTCAGATACGCAGTATTTT.

In its sample, this clonotype was seen a few times. This chain links TRBV27 with TRBJ2-5, with a weak D call TRBD2 (7 bases). The CDR3 is 15 residues long. V was cut by 3 bases and J by 4 bases, with 15 bases left in between. Germline CDR1 MNHEY, CDR2 SMNVEV (reference sequence). For the CDR3, the DNA is TGTGCCAGCAGTTTGTCGCGGGGGCTAGGAGAGACCCAGTACTTC. Amino acid sequence: CASSLSRGLGETQYF.

V and J are TRBV19 and TRBJ1-1; 7 bases line up with TRBD1. This CDR3 is 15 amino acids long. CDR1 and CDR2 from the germline V gene are LNHDA and SQIVND (reference sequence). V lost 7 bases to trimming and J lost 1 base; unmatched junction nucleotides: 9. The DNA of the CDR3 is TGTGCCAGTACGACGGAGGGGGCCTCGAACACTGAAGCTTTCTTT. It is translated as CASTTEGASNTEAFF.

The V and J genes are TRBV20-1 and TRBJ2-5; the D gene is possibly TRBD1 (6 bases). The CDR3 runs 12 residues. Looked up from germline, CDR1 is DFQATT and CDR2 is SNEGSKA (reference sequence). The CDR3, as DNA: TGCAGGATACAGGGACCCGGGGAGACCCAGTACTTC. Protein product: CRIQGPGETQYF.

The CDR3 loop reads CASRQTTKNIQYF. The CDR3 DNA sequence: TGTGCCAGCAGGCAGACGACCAAAAACATTCAGTACTTC. V and J are TRBV6-2 or TRBV6-3 and TRBJ2-4; D is undetermined. Between the trimmed V and J ends, which lost 6 bases and 2 bases, there was a span of 8 bases. This CDR3 contains 13 residues. Germline CDR1 and CDR2: MNHEY and SVGEGT.

This chain joins TRBV20-1 and TRBJ1-6, with no clear D. Germline V gene sequence: CDR1 DFQATT, CDR2 SNEGSKA (reference sequence). Between the trimmed V and J ends, which lost 2 bases and 6 bases, there was a span of 14 bases. The CDR3 covers 15 residues. The chain's CDR3 is CSARFFGSSNSPLHF. CDR3 DNA: TGCAGTGCTAGATTCTTCGGCAGTAGTAATTCACCCCTCCACTTT.

A few counts support this clonotype. CDR3 region: CSAREGVETQYF. CDR3 nucleotides: TGCAGTGCTAGAGAGGGGGTCGAGACCCAGTACTTC. The V gene is TRBV20-1, the J gene TRBJ2-5; D could derive from TRBD1 or TRBD2 (5 bases each). Germline CDR1 reads DFQATT; CDR2 reads SNEGSKA (reference sequence). V was clipped by 0 bases and J by 5 bases, with 7 bases between them. The CDR3 contains 12 residues.

The chain joins TRBV6-1 to TRBJ1-2; unclear D gene. Per germline, CDR1 MNHNS and CDR2 SASEGT. The ends were cut back, 7 bases at V and 0 bases at J, with 9 bases in the middle. The CDR3 runs 13 residues. The CDR3 sequence is CASKRAANYGYTF. CDR3 DNA: TGTGCCAGCAAACGGGCCGCTAACTATGGCTACACCTTC.

V gene TRBV12-5 combines with J gene TRBJ2-2; a possible D gene is TRBD1 (5 bases). CDR1 is LGHNT, CDR2 FRNRAP, per germline. This CDR3 contains 16 residues. Trimming removed 0 bases from V and 5 bases from J, with 13 bases in between. CDR3 sequence: CASGLVPGARTGELFF. For the CDR3, the DNA is TGTGCTAGTGGTTTGGTACCTGGGGCGCGGACCGGGGAGCTGTTTTTT.

The table lists this clonotype with a few counts. The V call is TRBV5-4, the J call TRBJ1-2, with a tentative D call TRBD1 (6 bases). The CDR3 has 14 amino acids. Germline V lookup: CDR1 SGHNT, CDR2 YYREEE (reference sequence). V shed 3 bases and J shed 4 bases, with 13 bases lying between them. The CDR3 protein is CASSSITGRYGYTF. CDR3 DNA sequence: TGTGCCAGCAGCTCTATTACAGGGCGCTATGGCTACACCTTC.

The sample holds one count of this clonotype. The chain recombines TRBV10-3 with TRBJ2-1, with 13 bases lining up with TRBD2. The CDR3 spans 19 residues. Per the germline V gene, CDR1 is ENHRY and CDR2 is SYGVKD. V lost 0 bases and J lost 5; bases outside the gene matches: 10. CDR3 DNA sequence: TGTGCCATCAGTGAGTCTCACAGGGGGACTAGCGGGGTACACAATGAGCAGTTCTTC. Its protein product is CAISESHRGTSGVHNEQFF.

This clonotype was found a few times. The chain links TRBV28 to TRBJ2-7; D unclear. The CDR3 has 14 amino acids. Looked up from germline, CDR1 is MDHEN and CDR2 is SYDVKM. V gave up 1 base and J gave up 2 bases, with 9 bases separating them. CDR3 coding DNA: TGTGCCAGCAGTTTATCCCCACCCCCCTACGAGCAGTACTTC. It translates to CASSLSPPPYEQYF.

This chain links TRBV19 with TRBJ2-2; a possible D gene is TRBD2 (6 bases). The CDR3 is made up of 15 amino acids. The germline CDR1 and CDR2 sequences are LNHDA and SQIVND (reference sequence). Trimming cost V 3 bases and J 6 bases, with 14 bases left between them. This chain's CDR3 is CASSILRSGAGELFF. The DNA for the CDR3 is TGTGCCAGTAGTATTCTCCGTTCGGGGGCCGGGGAGCTGTTTTTT. Full variable domain (rest looked up from reference TRBV19 and TRBJ2-2): DGGITQSPKYLFRKEGQNVTLSCEQNLNHDAMYWYRQDPGQGLRLIYYSQIVNDFQKGDIAEGYSVSREKKESFPLTVTSAQKNPTAFYLCASSILRSGAGELFFGEGSRLTVL.